The next 8 T cell receptor beta chains were all read from a single sample in a study of T cell repertoires in cytomegalovirus infection. From the reads, TCRdb called clonotypes with MiXCR, one entry per CDR3 protein. The sample has under 450,000 distinct CDR3 sequences; about a third are singletons. Antigen specificity for these receptors is unknown. The sequenced sample was cultured PBMCs, obtained from culture after CMV antigen stimulation. The receptors stem from a human donor in good health (CMV status not recorded). Some clones in this sample may be carry-over from other donors' samples.

The gene calls are TRBV2 and TRBJ2-7; D unresolved. The CDR3 is 11 amino acids. Germline CDR1 reads SNHLY; CDR2 reads FYNNEI. V was pared by 0 bases and J by 7 bases, with 4 bases between. In DNA form, the CDR3 reads TGTGCCAGCAGTGAAGCCTGGGAGCAGTACGTC. Amino acids: CASSEAWEQYV.

The chain carries TRBV6-2 or TRBV6-3 and TRBJ2-1; 7 positions agree with TRBD1. Germline V gene sequence: CDR1 MNHEY, CDR2 SVGEGT. V shed 6 bases, J shed 4 bases, and the junction held 3 bases outside the gene matches. The CDR3 sequence is 13 residues long. DNA of the CDR3: TGTGCCAGCAGACAGGACAGGTACAATGAGCAGTTCTTC. Translating gives CASRQDRYNEQFF.

This clonotype turned up a few times. DNA of the CDR3: TGTGCCAGCAGTTTATTTAGGGCGACAGACTCCTACAATGAGCAGTTCTTC. Its protein product is CASSLFRATDSYNEQFF. The J gene is TRBJ2-1, the V gene TRBV28; possibly TRBD1 for D (5 bases). Germline-derived CDR1 and CDR2 are MDHEN and SYDVKM. The CDR3 is 17 amino acids. Trimming left V 1 base short and J 0 bases short, with 13 bases between.

This clonotype was observed a handful of times. This chain joins TRBV7-2 and TRBJ2-7, with TRBD1 as a possible D gene (6 bases). Germline V gene sequence: CDR1 SGHTA, CDR2 FQGNSA. Between the trimmed V and J ends, which lost 5 bases and 9 bases, there was a span of 17 bases. This CDR3 is built from 13 residues. This chain's CDR3 is CASSLRTADGQYF. Written as DNA, the CDR3 is TGTGCCAGCAGCCTCCGGACAGCCGATGGGCAGTACTTC.

In its sample, this clonotype was seen a few times. The rearrangement links TRBV27 to TRBJ2-3; D not resolved. Germline V gene lookup returns CDR1 MNHEY and CDR2 SMNVEV (reference sequence). The CDR3 is made up of 14 amino acids. With 2 bases removed from V and 4 bases from J, the gap between germline ends came to 10 bases. The CDR3 region is CASSLLPGADTQYF. In nucleotides, the CDR3 is TGTGCCAGCAGTTTACTCCCAGGCGCAGATACGCAGTATTTT.

The V call is TRBV19, the J call TRBJ2-4; 8 bases agree with TRBD2. Germline assignment: CDR1 LNHDA and CDR2 SQIVND (reference sequence). This CDR3 contains 13 residues. Unmatched junction bases numbered 3, after V lost 5 bases and J lost 6 bases. CDR3 region: CASSLLAANIQYF. The CDR3 nucleotides read TGTGCCAGTAGTTTACTAGCGGCAAACATTCAGTACTTC.

The table lists this clonotype with many counts. The chain joins TRBV7-2 to TRBJ2-1; 8 nucleotides align to TRBD2. Trimming at V came to 0 bases and at J to 7 bases, leaving 8 bases not matched to a gene. The CDR3 runs to 16 residues. The V gene's germline CDR1 is SGHTA and CDR2 FQGNSA. CDR3 DNA: TGTGCCAGCAGCTTAGCAGGCGGGAGGACCCAAAATGAGCAGTTCTTC. This codes for CASSLAGGRTQNEQFF.

The chain recombines TRBV7-2 with TRBJ2-7; TRBD2 might be the D (5 bases). CDR3 length: 20 amino acids. V lost 3 bases and J 2 bases, leaving 29 bases between the germline ends. Germline assignment: CDR1 SGHTA and CDR2 FQGNSA. This CDR3 reads CASSFAHTYRGSILAYEQYF. The CDR3 nucleotides read TGTGCCAGCAGCTTTGCCCACACCTATCGGGGAAGTATACTGGCCTACGAGCAGTACTTC.